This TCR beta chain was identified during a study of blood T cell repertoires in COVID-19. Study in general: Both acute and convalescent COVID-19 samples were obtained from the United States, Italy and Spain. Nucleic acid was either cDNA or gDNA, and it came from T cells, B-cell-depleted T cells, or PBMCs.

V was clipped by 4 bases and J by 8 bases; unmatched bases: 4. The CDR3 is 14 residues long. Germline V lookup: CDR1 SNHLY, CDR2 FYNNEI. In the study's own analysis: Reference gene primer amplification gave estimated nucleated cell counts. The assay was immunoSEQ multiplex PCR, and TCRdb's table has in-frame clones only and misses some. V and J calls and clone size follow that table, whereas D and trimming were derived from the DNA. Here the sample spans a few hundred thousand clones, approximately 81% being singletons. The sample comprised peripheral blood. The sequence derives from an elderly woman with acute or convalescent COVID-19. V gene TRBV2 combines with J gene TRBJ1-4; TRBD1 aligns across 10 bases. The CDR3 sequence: CASSAGTGAEKLFF. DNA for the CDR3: TGTGCCAGCAGTGCCGGGACAGGGGCGGAAAAACTGTTTTTT.